This is a list of T cell receptor beta chains from one sample in a study of blood T cell repertoires in COVID-19. Generated by immunoSEQ multiplex PCR, the TCRdb table keeps only in-frame clones and is missing some. Among 150,000 or so clones, 86% were seen once, and the ten largest hold roughly 7%. The sequenced sample was peripheral blood. The receptors were gathered from a man in his fifties with active or convalescent COVID-19. Both conserved end residues are part of each CDR3. The D gene is left open where the match is weak. Not all rows give a size; the values are once, few, many and, for expanded clones, a class.

j_gene	v_gene	d_gene	abundance	CDR3aa	CDR3nt
TRBJ2-1	TRBV7-3	TRBD2	-	CASSLSLSGRAGQFF	TGTGCCAGCAGCTTATCCCTTAGCGGGAGGGCCGGGCAGTTCTTC
TRBJ2-2	TRBV2	-	-	CASSVEGTGELFF	TGTGCCAGCAGTGTGGAGGGGACCGGGGAGCTGTTTTTT
TRBJ2-7	TRBV19	TRBD2	-	CASSWSLAGPYEQYF	TGTGCCAGTAGTTGGAGTCTAGCGGGGCCCTACGAGCAGTACTTC
TRBJ2-1	TRBV9	TRBD2	-	CTSSPARRGGKNEQFF	TGTACCAGCAGCCCAGCCCGGCGCGGGGGGAAGAATGAGCAGTTCTTC
TRBJ2-5	TRBV7-6	TRBD2	-	CASSRRLAGGGETQYF	TGTGCCAGCAGCCGAAGACTAGCGGGGGGAGGTGAGACCCAGTACTTC
TRBJ1-5	TRBV7-3	TRBD1	-	CASSQTGTVLQPQHF	TGTGCCAGCAGCCAAACCGGGACAGTCCTTCAGCCCCAGCATTTT
TRBJ1-2	TRBV19	TRBD1	-	CASRKDRGYGYTF	TGTGCCAGTAGGAAGGACAGGGGGTACGGCTACACCTTC
TRBJ1-5	TRBV19	-	-	CASSLGAGVGNQPQHF	TGTGCCAGTAGCCTTGGAGCAGGGGTTGGCAATCAGCCCCAGCATTTT
TRBJ1-6	TRBV10-3	TRBD1	-	CAIGTGEGNSPLHF	TGTGCCATTGGGACAGGCGAGGGGAATTCACCCCTCCACTTT
TRBJ1-4	TRBV15	TRBD1	-	CATSTIGTGGSTTNEKLFF	TGTGCCACCAGCACAATCGGGACAGGGGGTTCAACAACTAATGAAAAACTGTTTTTT
TRBJ1-1	TRBV19	-	once	CASSIGSGTEAFF	TGTGCCAGTAGTATAGGGTCCGGGACTGAAGCTTTCTTT
TRBJ1-6	TRBV6-5	TRBD1	once	CASSWDRQNSPLHF	TGTGCCAGCAGTTGGGACAGGCAGAATTCACCCCTCCACTTT
TRBJ1-4	TRBV20-1	-	-	CSASPPTGNEKLFF	TGCAGTGCTAGTCCTCCGACGGGTAATGAAAAACTGTTTTTT
TRBJ2-1	TRBV30	TRBD2	-	CAWVGLNNEQFF	TGTGCCTGGGTGGGACTAAACAATGAGCAGTTCTTC
TRBJ2-6	TRBV9	-	-	CASSPQPSAISGANVLTF	TGTGCCAGCAGCCCGCAACCATCAGCGATCTCTGGGGCCAACGTCCTGACTTTC
TRBJ1-5	TRBV7-2	-	-	CASSLKPTAYSNQPQHF	TGTGCCAGCAGCTTAAAGCCGACAGCCTATAGCAATCAGCCCCAGCATTTT
TRBJ1-5	TRBV9	TRBD1	-	CASSVVGQGLEFQPQHF	TGTGCCAGCAGCGTAGTGGGACAGGGGCTCGAATTTCAGCCCCAGCATTTT
TRBJ1-2	TRBV2	-	once	CASPRPDSNYGYTF	TGTGCCAGCCCCAGGCCGGACAGTAACTATGGCTACACCTTC
TRBJ2-7	TRBV15	-	-	CATSSAKTESYEQYF	TGTGCCACCAGCAGCGCAAAGACAGAGTCCTACGAGCAGTACTTC
TRBJ2-7	TRBV21-1	-	few	CASSGNAEGRGCCF	TGTGCCAGCAGCGGAAACGCCGAGGGCAGGGGTTGTTGCTTC
TRBJ1-6	TRBV18	-	-	CASSPEVDSPLHF	TGTGCCAGCTCACCGGAGGTCGATTCACCCCTCCACTTT
TRBJ2-5	TRBV4-2	TRBD2	-	CASSMTSGGAFWETQYF	TGTGCCAGCAGTATGACTAGCGGGGGGGCGTTTTGGGAGACCCAGTACTTC
TRBJ1-2	TRBV3-1/TRBV3-2	TRBD1	-	CASSHSGGNYGYTF	TGTGCCAGCAGCCATTCAGGGGGTAACTATGGCTACACCTTC
TRBJ1-1	TRBV11-3	-	-	CASSFSGVGAEAFF	TGTGCCAGCAGCTTTTCGGGGGTTGGTGCTGAAGCTTTCTTT
TRBJ1-1	TRBV10-1	-	-	CASSESGGWAFF	TGCGCCAGCAGTGAGTCTGGGGGCTGGGCTTTCTTT
TRBJ2-7	TRBV21-1	-	-	CASSRPPPGECYEQYF	TGTGCCAGCAGCAGACCCCCCCCAGGGGAGTGCTACGAGCAGTACTTC
TRBJ1-3	TRBV9	TRBD1	-	CASSATGGGNTIYF	TGTGCCAGCAGCGCGACAGGGGGTGGAAACACCATATATTTT
TRBJ2-7	TRBV27	TRBD1	once	CASSSRDRSYEQYF	TGTGCCAGCAGTTCCCGGGACAGGTCCTACGAGCAGTACTTC
TRBJ1-2	TRBV6-1	-	-	CASSEVGLGGDTF	TGTGCCAGCAGTGAAGTGGGCTTGGGCGGGGACACCTTC
TRBJ1-3	TRBV4-1	-	few	CASSQPRQTYGNTIYF	TGCGCCAGCAGCCAACCGCGACAGACATATGGAAACACCATATATTTT
TRBJ1-2	TRBV6-4	TRBD1	once	CASTKRQGGGYTF	TGTGCCAGCACCAAGAGACAGGGAGGTGGCTACACCTTC
TRBJ1-1	TRBV11-2	TRBD1	-	CASSSLLQGYTEAFF	TGTGCCAGCAGCTCCCTGTTACAGGGGTACACTGAAGCTTTCTTT
TRBJ2-2	TRBV5-6	-	-	CASSPRDIWGGELFF	TGTGCCAGCAGCCCGAGGGACATATGGGGCGGGGAGCTGTTTTTT
TRBJ1-2	TRBV3-1/TRBV3-2	-	-	CASVQSGQSNYGYTF	TGTGCCAGCGTACAATCTGGACAGTCAAACTATGGCTACACCTTC
TRBJ1-2	TRBV14	-	-	CASSQASGRGYTF	TGTGCCAGCAGCCAAGCATCGGGTAGGGGCTACACCTTC
TRBJ2-2	TRBV5-4	-	-	CASSLFTVNTGELFF	TGTGCCAGCAGCTTGTTTACAGTCAACACCGGGGAGCTGTTTTTT
TRBJ2-7	TRBV9	TRBD1	-	CASSVETGGTYEQYF	TGTGCCAGCAGCGTAGAGACAGGGGGTACCTACGAGCAGTACTTC
TRBJ1-6	TRBV4-3	-	-	CASSQAPPGSYSPLHF	TGCGCCAGCAGCCAAGCCCCCCCGGGGTCCTATTCACCCCTCCACTTT
TRBJ1-1	TRBV5-1	-	-	CASSLRGMNTEAFF	TGCGCCAGCAGCCTTCGAGGGATGAACACTGAAGCTTTCTTT
TRBJ2-6	TRBV5-1	-	-	CASSLEQGSGANVLTF	TGCGCCAGCAGCTTGGAACAGGGCTCTGGGGCCAACGTCCTGACTTTC
TRBJ1-2	TRBV30	-	few	CAWSVGAYGYTF	TGTGCCTGGAGTGTAGGGGCGTATGGCTACACCTTC
TRBJ1-2	TRBV7-9	-	-	CASSLAGVNYGYTF	TGTGCCAGCAGCTTAGCAGGAGTTAACTATGGCTACACCTTC
TRBJ2-1	TRBV11-1	TRBD2	-	CASSFSGGGYNEQFF	TGTGCCAGCAGCTTTAGCGGGGGGGGATACAATGAGCAGTTCTTC
TRBJ2-7	TRBV4-1	TRBD2	-	CASSQGGLAGTYEQYF	TGCGCCAGCAGCCAAGGGGGACTAGCGGGGACCTACGAGCAGTACTTC
TRBJ2-3	TRBV20-1	-	-	CSASGQGGTDTQYF	TGCAGTGCTAGTGGCCAGGGTGGTACAGATACGCAGTATTTT
TRBJ2-5	TRBV7-6	-	-	CASSSRTTGTQYF	TGTGCCAGCAGCTCCAGAACGACAGGGACCCAGTACTTC
TRBJ1-1	TRBV5-1	TRBD1	few	CASSRRTGGLTEAFF	TGCGCCAGCAGCCGCCGGACAGGAGGTCTGACTGAAGCTTTCTTT
TRBJ2-1	TRBV7-2	TRBD2	-	CASSAGLLSYNEQFF	TGTGCCAGCAGCGCGGGACTACTTTCCTACAATGAGCAGTTCTTC
TRBJ1-5	TRBV6-6	-	few	CASSYPLTGINQPQHF	TGTGCCAGCAGTTATCCGCTAACAGGGATCAATCAGCCCCAGCATTTT
TRBJ2-1	TRBV24-1	TRBD2	-	CATARKSGSTTPEQFF	TGTGCCACCGCGCGGAAGAGCGGGAGCACCACTCCTGAGCAGTTCTTC
TRBJ2-3	TRBV7-9	-	-	CASWGRGTDTQYF	TGTGCCAGCTGGGGCAGGGGAACAGATACGCAGTATTTT
TRBJ1-5	TRBV6-2/TRBV6-3	-	-	CASSYGQLSNQPQHF	TGTGCCAGCAGTTACGGGCAGCTTAGCAATCAGCCCCAGCATTTT
TRBJ1-4	TRBV7-2	-	-	CASSLVAGAGEKLFF	TGTGCCAGCAGCTTAGTGGCAGGGGCGGGTGAAAAACTGTTTTTT
TRBJ2-7	TRBV18	TRBD1	once	CASSPRQGAYEQYF	TGTGCCAGCTCACCACGACAGGGGGCCTACGAGCAGTACTTC
TRBJ2-2	TRBV6-5	TRBD2	-	CASSPTSVVTGELFF	TGTGCCAGCAGTCCGACTAGCGTCGTCACCGGGGAGCTGTTTTTT
TRBJ1-1	TRBV7-9	-	many	CASETRNTEAFF	TGTGCCAGTGAAACAAGGAACACTGAAGCTTTCTTT
TRBJ2-1	TRBV3-1/TRBV3-2	TRBD1	-	CASSQYRDSNEQFF	TGTGCCAGCAGCCAATACCGGGACAGCAATGAGCAGTTCTTC
TRBJ1-1	TRBV10-3	-	few	CAISETRGRGTEAFF	TGTGCCATCAGTGAGACCAGAGGGAGAGGCACTGAAGCTTTCTTT
TRBJ2-3	TRBV24-1	-	-	CATSDLNGGDTQYF	TGTGCCACCAGTGATTTGAACGGGGGTGATACGCAGTATTTT
TRBJ2-7	TRBV11-2	TRBD2	-	CASSLASGAPYEQYF	TGTGCCAGCAGCTTAGCTAGCGGAGCCCCCTACGAGCAGTACTTC